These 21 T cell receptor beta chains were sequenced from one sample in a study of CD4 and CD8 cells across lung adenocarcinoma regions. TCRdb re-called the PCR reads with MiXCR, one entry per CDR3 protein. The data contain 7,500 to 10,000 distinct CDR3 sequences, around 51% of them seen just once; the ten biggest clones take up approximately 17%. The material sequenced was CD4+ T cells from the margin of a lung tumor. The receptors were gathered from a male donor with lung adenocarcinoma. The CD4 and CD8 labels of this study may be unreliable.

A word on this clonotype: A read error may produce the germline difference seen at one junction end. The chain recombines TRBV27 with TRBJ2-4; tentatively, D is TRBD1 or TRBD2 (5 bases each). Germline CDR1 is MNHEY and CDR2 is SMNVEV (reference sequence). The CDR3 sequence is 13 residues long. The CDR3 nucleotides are TGTGCCTCGGGGCCAGGAGCCAAAAACACTCAGTATTTC. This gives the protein CASGPGAKNTQYF.

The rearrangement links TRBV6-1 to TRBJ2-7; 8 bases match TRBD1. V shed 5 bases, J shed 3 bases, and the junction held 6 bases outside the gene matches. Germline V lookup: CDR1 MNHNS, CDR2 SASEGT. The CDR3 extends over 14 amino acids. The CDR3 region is CASSPRGRVYEQYF. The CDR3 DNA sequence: TGTGCCAGCAGTCCCAGGGGGCGCGTCTACGAGCAGTACTTC.

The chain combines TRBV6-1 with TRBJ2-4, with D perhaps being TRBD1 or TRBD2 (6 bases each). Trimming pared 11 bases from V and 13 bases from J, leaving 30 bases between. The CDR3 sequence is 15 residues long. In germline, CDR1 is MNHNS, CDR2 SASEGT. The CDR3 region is CARTPGARAKDTQYF. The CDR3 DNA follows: TGTGCCCGCACGCCGGGGGCGCGAGCCAAAGATACGCAGTACTTC.

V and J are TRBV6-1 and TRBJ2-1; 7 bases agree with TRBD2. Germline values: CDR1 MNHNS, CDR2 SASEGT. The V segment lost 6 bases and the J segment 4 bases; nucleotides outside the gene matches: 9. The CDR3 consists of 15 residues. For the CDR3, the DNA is TGTGCCAGCAGCAGACTCGGGGGGATTTACAATGAGCAGTTCTTC. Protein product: CASSRLGGIYNEQFF.

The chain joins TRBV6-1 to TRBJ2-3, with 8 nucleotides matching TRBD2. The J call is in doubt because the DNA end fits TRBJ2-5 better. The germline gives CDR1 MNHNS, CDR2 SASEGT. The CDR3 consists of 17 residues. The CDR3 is CASSAGPGGGDPETQYF. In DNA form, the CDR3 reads TGTGCCAGCAGTGCGGGGCCCGGGGGGGGGGACCCAGAGACCCAGTACTTC.

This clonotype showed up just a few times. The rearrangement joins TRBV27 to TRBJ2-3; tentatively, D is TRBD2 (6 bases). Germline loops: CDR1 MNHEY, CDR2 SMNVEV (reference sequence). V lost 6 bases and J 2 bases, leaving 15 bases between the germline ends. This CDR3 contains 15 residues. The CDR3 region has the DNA TGTGCCAGCAGGCAGCGGGTAGGACTCACAGATACGCAGTATTTT. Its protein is CASRQRVGLTDTQYF.

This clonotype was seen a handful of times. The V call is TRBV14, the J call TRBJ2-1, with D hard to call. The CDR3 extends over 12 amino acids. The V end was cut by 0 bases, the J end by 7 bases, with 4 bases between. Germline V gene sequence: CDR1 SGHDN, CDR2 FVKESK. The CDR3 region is CASSQDLNEQFF. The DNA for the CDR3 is TGTGCCAGCAGCCAAGACCTTAATGAGCAGTTCTTC.

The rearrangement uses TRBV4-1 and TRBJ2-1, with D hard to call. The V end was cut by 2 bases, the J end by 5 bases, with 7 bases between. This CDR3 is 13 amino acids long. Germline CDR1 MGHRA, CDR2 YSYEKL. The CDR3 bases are TGCGCCAGCAGCCAATTCCAGCACAATGAGCAGTTCTTC. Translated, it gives CASSQFQHNEQFF.

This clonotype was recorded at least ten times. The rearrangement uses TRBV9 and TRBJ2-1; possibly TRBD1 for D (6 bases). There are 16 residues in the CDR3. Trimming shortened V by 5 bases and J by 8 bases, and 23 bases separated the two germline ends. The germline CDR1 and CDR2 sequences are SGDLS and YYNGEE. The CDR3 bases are TGTGCCAGCAGATACCTGGACAGCCCGGCTGATTATGAGCAGTTCTTC. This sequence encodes CASRYLDSPADYEQFF.

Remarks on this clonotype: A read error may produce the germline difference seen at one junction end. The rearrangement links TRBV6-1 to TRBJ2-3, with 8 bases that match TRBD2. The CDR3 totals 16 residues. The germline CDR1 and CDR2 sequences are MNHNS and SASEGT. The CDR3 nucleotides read TGTGCCTGCGGGGGGCTCGTGTTTTCGCACACAGAGACCCAGTACTTT. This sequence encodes CACGGLVFSHTETQYF.

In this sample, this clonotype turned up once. CDR3 coding DNA: TGCGCCAGCAGTGTAACTAGCGGGAGTGAGGATGAGCAGTTCTTC. Residues: CASSVTSGSEDEQFF. V and J are TRBV10-1 and TRBJ2-1; 11 bases fit TRBD2. The CDR3 sequence is 15 residues long. In germline, CDR1 is WNHNN, CDR2 SYGVQD (reference sequence). Trimming at V came to 4 bases and at J to 8 bases, leaving 7 bases not matched to a gene.

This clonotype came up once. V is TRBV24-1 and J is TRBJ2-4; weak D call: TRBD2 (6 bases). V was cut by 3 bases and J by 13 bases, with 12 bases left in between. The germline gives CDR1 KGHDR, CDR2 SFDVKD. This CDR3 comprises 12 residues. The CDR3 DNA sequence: TGTGCCACCAGTGATCCCCGACGGGAGCAGTACTTC. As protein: CATSDPRREQYF.

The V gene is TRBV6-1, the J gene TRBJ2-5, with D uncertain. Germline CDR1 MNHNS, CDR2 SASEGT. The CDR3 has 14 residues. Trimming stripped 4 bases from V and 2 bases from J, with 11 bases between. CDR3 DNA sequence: TGTGCCAGCAGTGGGTCGGGTCTACAAGAGACCCAGTACTTC. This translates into CASSGSGLQETQYF.

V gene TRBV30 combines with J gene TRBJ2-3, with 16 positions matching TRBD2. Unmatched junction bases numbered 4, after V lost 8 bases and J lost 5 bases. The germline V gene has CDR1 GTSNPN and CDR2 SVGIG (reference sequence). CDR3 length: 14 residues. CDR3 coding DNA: TGTGCCACGGGACTAGCGGGGGGGGTAGATACGCAGTATTTT. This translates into CATGLAGGVDTQYF.

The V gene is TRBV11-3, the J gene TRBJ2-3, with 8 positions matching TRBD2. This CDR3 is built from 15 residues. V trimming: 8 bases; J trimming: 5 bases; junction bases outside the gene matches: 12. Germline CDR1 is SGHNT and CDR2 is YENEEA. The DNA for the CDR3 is TGTGCCAGCCAACGGCGTACTAGCGGCCAAGATACGCAGTATTTT. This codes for CASQRRTSGQDTQYF.

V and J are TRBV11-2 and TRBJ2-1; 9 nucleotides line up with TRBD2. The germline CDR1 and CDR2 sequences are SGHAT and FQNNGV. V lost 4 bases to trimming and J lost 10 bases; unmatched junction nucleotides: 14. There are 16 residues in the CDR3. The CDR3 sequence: CASSSRGERGVGEQFF. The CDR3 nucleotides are TGTGCCAGCAGCTCCCGAGGGGAGCGGGGGGTCGGGGAGCAGTTCTTC. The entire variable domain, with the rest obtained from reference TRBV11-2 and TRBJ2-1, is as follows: EAGVAQSPRYKIIEKRQSVAFWCNPISGHATLYWYQQILGQGPKLLIQFQNNGVVDDSQLPKDRFSAERLKGVDSTLKIQPAKLEDSAVYLCASSSRGERGVGEQFFGPGTRLTVL.

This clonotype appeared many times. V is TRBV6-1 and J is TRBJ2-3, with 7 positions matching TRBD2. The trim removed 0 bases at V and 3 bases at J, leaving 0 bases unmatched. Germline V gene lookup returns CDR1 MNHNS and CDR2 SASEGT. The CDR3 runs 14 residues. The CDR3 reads CASSEAGGTDTQYF. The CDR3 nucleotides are TGTGCCAGCAGTGAAGCCGGGGGGACAGATACGCAGTATTTT.

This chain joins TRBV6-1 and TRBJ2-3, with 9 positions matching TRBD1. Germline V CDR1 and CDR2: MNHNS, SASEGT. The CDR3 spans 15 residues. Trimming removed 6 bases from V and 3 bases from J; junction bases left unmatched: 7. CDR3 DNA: TGTGCCAGCAGCCGGACAGGGGAAGGGACAGATACGCAGTATTTT. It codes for CASSRTGEGTDTQYF.

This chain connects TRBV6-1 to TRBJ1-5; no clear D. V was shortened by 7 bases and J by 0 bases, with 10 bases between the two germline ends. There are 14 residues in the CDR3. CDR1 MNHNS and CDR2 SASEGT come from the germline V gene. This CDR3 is CASTALNSNQPQHF. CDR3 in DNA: TGTGCCAGCACGGCCCTTAATAGCAATCAGCCCCAGCATTTT.

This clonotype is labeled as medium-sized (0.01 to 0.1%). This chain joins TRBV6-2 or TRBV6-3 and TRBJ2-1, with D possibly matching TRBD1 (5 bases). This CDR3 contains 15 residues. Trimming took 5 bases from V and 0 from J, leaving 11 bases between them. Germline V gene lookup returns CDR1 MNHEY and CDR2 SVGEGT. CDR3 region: CASSIYRSSYNEQFF. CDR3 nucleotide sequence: TGTGCCAGCAGTATATACAGGAGCTCCTACAATGAGCAGTTCTTC.

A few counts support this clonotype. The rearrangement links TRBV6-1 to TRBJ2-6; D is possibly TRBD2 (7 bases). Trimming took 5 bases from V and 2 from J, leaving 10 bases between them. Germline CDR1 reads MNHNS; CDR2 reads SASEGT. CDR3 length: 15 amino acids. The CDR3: CASSPGGPGANVLTF. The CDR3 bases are TGTGCCAGCAGTCCCGGGGGGCCTGGGGCCAACGTCCTGACTTTC.